The 18 T cell receptor beta chains below all came from one sample that was sequenced in a study of blood T cell repertoires in COVID-19. Here immunoSEQ multiplex PCR was the method, and the copy in TCRdb shows in-frame clones only, minus some. The data contain under 400,000 clones, around nine tenths of them seen just once; the ten biggest clones take up under 1.2%. Material for sequencing was PBMCs or T cells enriched from blood (not recorded which). Receptors were obtained from a woman aged 30 to 39 who had been exposed to COVID-19.

This clone was seen just once. The chain employs TRBV13 and TRBJ2-2; 10 bases match TRBD2. Unmatched junction bases numbered 9, after V lost 8 bases and J lost 6 bases. Germline assignment: CDR1 PRHDT and CDR2 FYEKMQ (reference sequence). The CDR3 runs to 15 residues. The CDR3 region is CASGLAGDYAGELFF. The CDR3 nucleotides are TGTGCCAGCGGCCTAGCGGGAGATTACGCCGGGGAGCTGTTTTTT.

The J gene is TRBJ2-1, the V gene TRBV24-1; weak D call: TRBD1 (5 bases). Trimming took 9 bases from V and 6 from J, leaving 17 bases between them. Looked up from germline, CDR1 is KGHDR and CDR2 is SFDVKD. The CDR3 is 14 amino acids. CDR3 sequence reads: CATRWTQLANEQFF. In DNA form, the CDR3 reads TGTGCCACCCGATGGACACAACTCGCCAATGAGCAGTTCTTC.

The chain recombines TRBV11-1 with TRBJ2-1; 8 nucleotides align to TRBD2. CDR3 length equals 15 residues. The trim removed 5 bases at V and 3 bases at J, leaving 6 bases unmatched. In germline, CDR1 is SGHAT, CDR2 FQDESV (reference sequence). The CDR3 DNA follows: TGTGCCAGCAGCATGCTTGCGGGAGGCTACAATGAGCAGTTCTTC. Protein product: CASSMLAGGYNEQFF.

V usage is TRBV7-2 and J usage is TRBJ2-2; TRBD1 agrees at 7 bases. CDR1 is SGHTA, CDR2 FQGNSA, per germline. V lost 6 bases and J lost 0; bases outside the gene matches: 4. The CDR3 loop spans 15 amino acids. CDR3: CASRRDSANTGELFF. The CDR3 DNA follows: TGTGCCAGCAGACGGGACAGCGCGAACACCGGGGAGCTGTTTTTT.

The genes are TRBV10-1 and TRBJ2-4; tentatively, D is TRBD2 (6 bases). The CDR3 loop spans 16 amino acids. CDR1 is WNHNN, CDR2 SYGVQD, per germline (reference sequence). The V and J ends lost 3 bases and 1 base respectively, with 13 bases between them. CDR3 DNA sequence: TGCGCCAGCAGTGATGGAGGTAGCGGTGCCAAAAACATTCAGTACTTC. It is translated as CASSDGGSGAKNIQYF.

This chain uses TRBV4-1 with TRBJ2-5; 8 nucleotides line up with TRBD1. The CDR3 is 15 residues long. Germline CDR1 is MGHRA and CDR2 is YSYEKL. V shed 2 bases and J 1 base; nucleotides not matched to a gene: 3. The CDR3 sequence is CASSQPGTGQETQYF. For the CDR3, the DNA is TGCGCCAGCAGCCAACCCGGGACAGGCCAAGAGACCCAGTACTTC.

The chain has TRBV10-3 and TRBJ2-7, with no clear D. V lost 1 base and J 3 bases, leaving 4 bases between the germline ends. CDR3 length: 12 residues. Germline CDR1 reads ENHRY; CDR2 reads SYGVKD. The CDR3 is CAISEFLYEQYF. The CDR3 DNA follows: TGTGCCATCAGTGAGTTCCTCTACGAGCAGTACTTC.

Of note for this clone: A read error may produce the germline difference seen at one junction end. The rearrangement links TRBV7-7 to TRBJ1-1; D might be TRBD1 (6 bases). The CDR3 is 15 residues long. The germline gives CDR1 SSHAT, CDR2 FNYEAQ (reference sequence). This CDR3 is CASSRRGRGNTEAFF. DNA for the CDR3: TGTGCTAGCAGCCGCAGGGGACGGGGGAACACTGAAGCTTTCTTT.

The chain carries TRBV11-3 and TRBJ2-7, with TRBD1 identical over 8 bases. The CDR3 extends over 16 amino acids. Germline V gives CDR1 SGHNT, CDR2 YENEEA. Losses at the gene ends were 1 base for V and 4 bases for J; bases not matched to a gene: 9. CDR3 nucleotides: TGTGCCAGCAGCTTAGTTTGGGACAGGTCTAGTTACGAGCAGTACTTC. The encoded protein is CASSLVWDRSSYEQYF. Variable domain in full (rest from reference TRBV11-3 and TRBJ2-7): EAGVVQSPRYKIIEKKQPVAFWCNPISGHNTLYWYLQNLGQGPELLIRYENEEAVDDSQLPKDRFSAERLKGVDSTLKIQPAELGDSAVYLCASSLVWDRSSYEQYFGPGTRLTVT.

The V and J genes are TRBV19 and TRBJ2-2, with TRBD2 identical over 10 bases. CDR3 size: 18 residues. J was trimmed by 6 bases and V by 2 bases; bases with no gene match: 12. CDR1 LNHDA and CDR2 SQIVND come from the germline V gene (reference sequence). CDR3 coding DNA: TGTGCCAGTAGTATACATTCTAGCGGGAGCGTGTTCGCCGGGGAGCTGTTTTTT. This sequence encodes CASSIHSSGSVFAGELFF.

This chain joins TRBV7-6 and TRBJ2-7; D gene uncertain. CDR1 is SGHVS, CDR2 FNYEAQ, per germline. V shed 0 bases and J shed 2 bases, with 11 bases lying between them. This CDR3 spans 15 amino acids. Here the CDR3 reads CASSLAVGAAYEQYF. The DNA of the CDR3 is TGTGCCAGCAGCTTAGCTGTTGGAGCTGCCTACGAGCAGTACTTC.

The chain uses TRBV7-9 and TRBJ2-7; the match to TRBD1 covers 8 bases. The CDR3 has 15 amino acids. J was trimmed by 4 bases and V by 4 bases; bases with no gene match: 9. CDR1 and CDR2 (germline): SEHNR, FQNEAQ (reference sequence). The CDR3 sequence: CASSWGQAGVYEQYF. Here the CDR3 DNA reads TGTGCCAGCAGCTGGGGACAGGCAGGCGTATACGAGCAGTACTTC.

V usage is TRBV7-9 and J usage is TRBJ1-1; D is unresolved. V lost 10 bases and J 2 bases, leaving 5 bases between the germline ends. CDR3 length: 10 amino acids. In germline, CDR1 is SEHNR, CDR2 FQNEAQ (reference sequence). The CDR3 DNA is TGTGCCACCTTAAACACTGAAGCTTTCTTT. It specifies CATLNTEAFF.

This rearrangement joins TRBV29-1 to TRBJ2-2, with a weak D call TRBD1 (6 bases). This CDR3 has 17 residues. Germline values: CDR1 SQVTM, CDR2 ANQGSEA. Trimming cost V 2 bases and J 0 bases, with 16 bases left between them. CDR3 in DNA: TGCAGCGTTGAAAGAGGGGGAACAGAGGCGAACACCGGGGAGCTGTTTTTT. Protein: CSVERGGTEANTGELFF.

For this clone: Other DNA sequences in the sample encode the same CDR3. The rearrangement joins TRBV30 to TRBJ1-1; 8 nucleotides agree with TRBD1. V dropped 5 bases and J dropped 4; count of bases not matched to a gene: 3. The CDR3 length is 12 residues. Germline values: CDR1 GTSNPN, CDR2 SVGIG (reference sequence). In DNA, the CDR3 is TGTGCCTGGGGAACAGGGGGCACTGAAGCTTTCTTT. As protein: CAWGTGGTEAFF.

V usage is TRBV11-2 and J usage is TRBJ2-5, with 8 bases that match TRBD2. CDR3 length equals 15 residues. With 1 base clipped from V and 1 base from J, the junction kept 2 bases outside the gene matches. From germline, CDR1 is SGHAT and CDR2 FQNNGV. The CDR3 DNA reads TGTGCCAGCAGCTTAGTTAGCGGGACCCAAGAGACCCAGTACTTC. As protein: CASSLVSGTQETQYF.

J is TRBJ1-2 and V is TRBV9; D is unresolved. The CDR3 is made up of 12 amino acids. Between the trimmed V and J ends, which lost 3 bases and 8 bases, there was a span of 11 bases. In germline, CDR1 is SGDLS, CDR2 YYNGEE. CDR3 residues: CASSGNGRGYTF. The CDR3 DNA reads as TGTGCCAGCAGCGGTAACGGGAGAGGCTACACCTTC.

The chain has TRBV5-5 and TRBJ1-5; TRBD1 aligns across 8 bases. After removal of 4 bases from V and 8 bases from J, the junction contained 11 bases not matched to a gene. CDR1 SGHKS and CDR2 YYEKEE come from the germline V gene (reference sequence). This CDR3 comprises 15 residues. The CDR3: CASSPGQGSTKPQHF. In DNA, the CDR3 is TGTGCCAGCAGCCCCGGACAGGGCTCTACGAAGCCCCAGCATTTT.